What follows is one T cell receptor beta chain and its context. Antigen: not known. The conserved final phenylalanine or tryptophan is absent from the CDR3, which likely points to a read error. This entry belongs to a study of tumor-infiltrating lymphocytes in primary liver carcinoma. Study overall: Donors underwent surgery for histopathologically diagnosed primary liver carcinoma. Staging placed the tumors at T1-T3 N0M0, and they measured about 4.2 to 10 cm across.

Germline V gives CDR1 ENHRY, CDR2 SYGVKD. The CDR3 runs to 18 residues. J was trimmed by 0 bases and V by 3 bases; bases with no gene match: 12. Findings of the study overall: CD4+ and CD8+ repertoires could not be compared in these unsorted bulk samples.

Out of unsorted whole blood came the blood RNA, and germline DNA was extracted as well. Synthesis of TCR beta cDNA was carried out from 500 ng total RNA with a constant-region primer. For TCR beta, libraries were produced by three nested multiplex PCR rounds using slightly modified ARM-PCR. Use of TRBV1-TRBV30 forward primers with a C-beta reverse primer characterized the first two PCR rounds, which lasted about 9 cycles each. TCRdb analysed the multiplex PCR reads with MiXCR anew, one entry per CDR3 protein. Of approximately 310,000 distinct CDR3 sequences in the sample, 65% were seen once. The receptor comes from a man aged 40-50 years with primary liver carcinoma and hepatitis B virus infection. Sequenced input: peripheral blood. The rearrangement joins TRBV10-3 to TRBJ1-1, with TRBD1 matching 8 bases. CDR3 amino acids: CAISEGVWDRSMNTEAFS. The CDR3 DNA is TGTGCCATCAGTGAAGGGGTGTGGGACAGGAGTATGAACACTGAAGCTTTCTCT.